The 15 T cell receptor beta chains listed next were all sequenced from one sample in a study of T-cell memory formation after mild COVID-19. TCRdb ran MiXCR on the 5' RACE reads and lists one entry per CDR3 protein. The table includes approximately 40,000 distinct CDR3 sequences, over 10% detected once. What was sequenced was PBMCs or a T cell subset sorted from them (not recorded which). The receptor source for this set is a young man who had mild COVID-19 (a few samples of this study predate the infection). Cell type and time point are not known.

At least ten counts were recorded for this clonotype. The chain combines TRBV5-1 with TRBJ2-7; possibly TRBD2 for D (5 bases). CDR3 length equals 13 residues. Germline-derived CDR1 and CDR2 are SGHRS and YFSETQ. Trimming cost V 0 bases and J 2 bases, with 6 bases left between them. The CDR3 here is CASSLDGAYEQYF. CDR3 nucleotides: TGCGCCAGCAGCTTGGACGGGGCCTACGAGCAGTACTTC.

This clonotype was recorded at least ten times. V gene TRBV20-1 combines with J gene TRBJ2-1; 7 bases fit TRBD2. This CDR3 spans 12 amino acids. V shed 4 bases, J shed 11 bases, and the junction held 8 bases outside the gene matches. Germline V gene lookup returns CDR1 DFQATT and CDR2 SNEGSKA (reference sequence). The CDR3 region is CSATREVGKQFF. CDR3 coding DNA: TGCAGTGCTACCCGGGAGGTTGGCAAGCAGTTCTTC.

The CDR3 DNA reads as TGTGCCAGCAGCTTCGGCAGGGGGTACGAAAAACTGTTTTTT. Its protein product is CASSFGRGYEKLFF. The chain combines TRBV5-6 with TRBJ1-4, with 7 positions matching TRBD1. The CDR3 is 14 residues long. Germline lookup yields CDR1 SGHDT and CDR2 YYEEEE. V shed 2 bases, J shed 8 bases, and the junction held 6 bases outside the gene matches.

In its sample, this clonotype was seen many times. The gene calls are TRBV4-1 and TRBJ2-2, with 7 positions matching TRBD2. This CDR3 has 15 amino acids. Germline CDR1 MGHRA, CDR2 YSYEKL. The trim removed 1 base at V and 1 base at J, leaving 0 bases unmatched. Here the CDR3 DNA reads TGCGCCAGCAGCCAAGCGGGGGGGAACACCGGGGAGCTGTTTTTT. This gives the protein CASSQAGGNTGELFF.

This clonotype was found many times. The chain joins TRBV6-5 to TRBJ1-2, with D possibly being TRBD1 (5 bases). This CDR3 spans 15 amino acids. Germline V gene data show CDR1 as MNHEY and CDR2 as SVGAGI. V was pared by 0 bases and J by 3 bases, with 11 bases between. The CDR3 DNA is TGTGCCAGCAGTTACTCGGCCGGGGGGGACTATGGCTACACCTTC. This translates into CASSYSAGGDYGYTF.

At least ten counts were recorded for this clonotype. In DNA, the CDR3 is TGTGCCAGCAGCTTGGGTACTGGGCTGTGGAATCAGCCCCAGCATTTT. This sequence encodes CASSLGTGLWNQPQHF. The chain links TRBV5-8 to TRBJ1-5; no firm D call. V shed 0 bases and J shed 4 bases, with 14 bases lying between them. Germline V gene lookup returns CDR1 SGHTS and CDR2 YDEGEE. This CDR3 is 16 amino acids long.

This clonotype was seen ten or more times. The chain links TRBV6-2 or TRBV6-3 to TRBJ2-5; 13 bases are a match to TRBD2. In germline, CDR1 is MNHEY, CDR2 SVGEGT. The CDR3 has 15 residues. V lost 5 bases to trimming and J lost 2 bases; unmatched junction nucleotides: 2. The CDR3 region is CASSVTSGGQETQYF. The CDR3 region has the DNA TGTGCCAGCAGTGTGACTAGCGGGGGGCAAGAGACCCAGTACTTC.

This clonotype has ten or more counts. The chain combines TRBV28 with TRBJ2-3, with TRBD1 matching over 11 bases. V was pared by 7 bases and J by 2 bases, with 5 bases of the junction left unmatched. The CDR3 totals 15 residues. CDR1 is MDHEN and CDR2 is SYDVKM in the germline V gene. CDR3 nucleotide sequence: TGTGCCAGCAACCTGGGACAGGGGGTCACAGATACGCAGTATTTT. Encoded protein: CASNLGQGVTDTQYF. The full variable domain, in which reference TRBV28 and TRBJ2-3 provide the parts outside the CDR3, is DVKVTQSSRYLVKRTGEKVFLECVQDMDHENMFWYRQDPGLGLRLIYFSYDVKMKEKGDIPEGYSVSREKKERFSLILESASTNQTSMYLCASNLGQGVTDTQYFGPGTRLTVL.

This clonotype was seen ten or more times. The V and J genes are TRBV5-1 and TRBJ2-3; D remains unclear. The CDR3 length is 16 residues. V lost 0 bases and J 1 base, leaving 12 bases between the germline ends. Looked up from germline, CDR1 is SGHRS and CDR2 is YFSETQ. This CDR3 reads CASSLALLSGTDTQYF. The CDR3 bases are TGCGCCAGCAGCTTGGCCCTTCTATCGGGCACAGATACGCAGTATTTT.

The table lists this clonotype with a few counts. This chain joins TRBV5-4 and TRBJ1-6, with TRBD1 as a possible D gene (5 bases). From germline, CDR1 is SGHNT and CDR2 YYREEE (reference sequence). With 2 bases removed from V and 2 bases from J, the gap between germline ends came to 8 bases. This CDR3 spans 15 amino acids. The CDR3 region is CASSFAGTYNSPLHF. CDR3 sequence (DNA): TGTGCCAGCAGCTTCGCAGGGACCTATAATTCACCCCTCCACTTT. The full variable domain, rest sourced from reference TRBV5-4 and TRBJ1-6, is ETGVTQSPTHLIKTRGQQVTLRCSSQSGHNTVSWYQQALGQGPQFIFQYYREEENGRGNFPPRFSGLQFPNYSSELNVNALELDDSALYLCASSFAGTYNSPLHFGNGTRLTVT.

This clonotype was seen ten or more times. The chain employs TRBV3-1 and TRBJ2-2; D not resolved. Trimming removed 2 bases at V and 9 bases at J, with 7 bases between. Germline V lookup: CDR1 LGHDT, CDR2 YNNKEL (reference sequence). This CDR3 contains 12 residues. CDR3 protein: CASSQLSRELFF. CDR3 nucleotide sequence: TGTGCCAGCAGCCAACTCAGTAGGGAGCTGTTTTTT. The whole variable domain, filled in from reference TRBV3-1 and TRBJ2-2, reads DTAVSQTPKYLVTQMGNDKSIKCEQNLGHDTMYWYKQDSKKFLKIMFSYNNKELIINETVPNRFSPKSPDKAHLNLHINSLELGDSAVYFCASSQLSRELFFGEGSRLTVL.

This clonotype was seen repeatedly, ten times or more. The V gene is TRBV5-1, the J gene TRBJ2-7; 7 bases align to TRBD2. The CDR3 sequence is 14 residues long. Germline V gives CDR1 SGHRS, CDR2 YFSETQ. Unmatched junction bases numbered 6, after V lost 1 base and J lost 5 bases. For the CDR3, the DNA is TGCGCCAGCAGCTTGCAAAGCGGGGAGGACGAGCAGTACTTC. It encodes CASSLQSGEDEQYF.

This clonotype was seen repeatedly, ten times or more. V and J are TRBV5-1 and TRBJ2-2; 14 positions agree with TRBD2. Per germline, CDR1 SGHRS and CDR2 YFSETQ. V dropped 0 bases and J dropped 6; count of bases not matched to a gene: 4. This CDR3 is built from 17 residues. The CDR3 is CASSLGGLAGGAGELFF. As DNA, the CDR3 is TGCGCCAGCAGCTTGGGAGGACTAGCGGGGGGAGCCGGGGAGCTGTTTTTT.

CDR3 DNA: TGCGCCAGCAGCAGCGGGACATCTGGGGAGACCCAGTACTTC. Its translation is CASSSGTSGETQYF. This rearrangement joins TRBV5-1 to TRBJ2-5, with TRBD2 as a possible D gene (7 bases). There are 14 residues in the CDR3. Trimming stripped 4 bases from V and 5 bases from J, with 15 bases between. Germline CDR1 is SGHRS and CDR2 is YFSETQ.

This clonotype has at least ten counts. The chain recombines TRBV7-9 with TRBJ2-3; a possible D gene is TRBD2 (5 bases). Germline V gene lookup returns CDR1 SEHNR and CDR2 FQNEAQ (reference sequence). This CDR3 is 16 amino acids long. The V gene lost 5 bases and the J gene lost 4 bases, with 19 bases spanning the gap. CDR3: CASSARAVSKADTQYF. The DNA for the CDR3 is TGTGCCAGCAGCGCTAGAGCGGTCTCTAAGGCAGATACGCAGTATTTT.